This TCR beta chain was sequenced for a study of blood T cells in healthy people across ages. This clonotype was observed a handful of times. Its target is unknown. Alongside a J-beta primer mix, a sample-barcoded 5' primer served in a second PCR lasting 7 to 11 cycles. The authors tagged each cDNA molecule using a template-switch adaptor with 12 random nucleotides. TCRdb recomputed calls from the 5' RACE reads with MiXCR, one row per CDR3 protein. The sample contains about 1.5 million distinct CDR3 sequences, 35% to 45% of which appear only once. Study-wide findings and caveats: Unknown CMV status may confound age-related changes in expanded clones. Leaving the PBMCs unsorted stopped any conclusive comparison of naive versus antigen-experienced cells.

There were healthy Caucasian individuals from Russia, aged 6 to 90, serving as donors. V was pared by 4 bases and J by 0 bases, with 15 bases between. CDR3 length: 16 amino acids. Germline V lookup: CDR1 SGHRS, CDR2 YFSETQ. This chain links TRBV5-1 with TRBJ2-3; D gene uncertain. The TCR originated in a woman aged 18-30 years in good health. The specimen was blood. The DNA of the CDR3 is TGCGCCAGCAGCATGAAGAGCGCTGCTAGCACAGATACGCAGTATTTT. Translated: CASSMKSAASTDTQYF. The full variable domain, completed using reference TRBV5-1 and TRBJ2-3, is KAGVTQTPRYLIKTRGQQVTLSCSPISGHRSVSWYQQTPGQGLQFLFEYFSETQRNKGNFPGRFSGRQFSNSRSEMNVSTLELGDSALYLCASSMKSAASTDTQYFGPGTRLTVL.